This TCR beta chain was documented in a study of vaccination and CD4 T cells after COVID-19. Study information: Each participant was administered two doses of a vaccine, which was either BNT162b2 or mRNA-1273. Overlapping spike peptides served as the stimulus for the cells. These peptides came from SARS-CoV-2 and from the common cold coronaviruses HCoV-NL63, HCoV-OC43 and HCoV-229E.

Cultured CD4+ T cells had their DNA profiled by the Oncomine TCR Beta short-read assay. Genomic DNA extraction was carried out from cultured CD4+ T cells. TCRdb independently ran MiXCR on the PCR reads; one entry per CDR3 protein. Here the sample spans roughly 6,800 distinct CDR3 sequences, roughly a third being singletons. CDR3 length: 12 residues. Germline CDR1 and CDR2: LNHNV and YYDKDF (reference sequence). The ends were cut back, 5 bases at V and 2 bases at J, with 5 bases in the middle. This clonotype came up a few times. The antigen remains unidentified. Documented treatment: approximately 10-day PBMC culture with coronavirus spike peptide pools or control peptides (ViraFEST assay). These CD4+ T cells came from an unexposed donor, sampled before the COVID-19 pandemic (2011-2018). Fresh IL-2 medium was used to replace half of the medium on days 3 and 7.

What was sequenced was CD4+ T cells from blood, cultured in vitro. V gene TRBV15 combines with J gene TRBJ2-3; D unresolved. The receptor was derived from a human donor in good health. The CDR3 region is CATSLNTDTQYF. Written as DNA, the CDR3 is TGTGCCACCAGCTTGAACACAGATACGCAGTATTTT.